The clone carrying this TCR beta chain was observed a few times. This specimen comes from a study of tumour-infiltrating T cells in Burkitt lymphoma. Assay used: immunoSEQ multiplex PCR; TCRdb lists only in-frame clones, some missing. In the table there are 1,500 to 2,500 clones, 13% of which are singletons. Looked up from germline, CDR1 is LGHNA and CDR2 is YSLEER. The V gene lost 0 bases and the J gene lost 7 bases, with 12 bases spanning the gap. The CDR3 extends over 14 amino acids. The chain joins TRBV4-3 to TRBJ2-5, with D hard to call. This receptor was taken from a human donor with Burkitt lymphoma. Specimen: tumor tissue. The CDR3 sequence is CASSQDTPPATQYF. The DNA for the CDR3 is TGCGCCAGCAGCCAAGATACCCCTCCTGCGACCCAGTACTTC.